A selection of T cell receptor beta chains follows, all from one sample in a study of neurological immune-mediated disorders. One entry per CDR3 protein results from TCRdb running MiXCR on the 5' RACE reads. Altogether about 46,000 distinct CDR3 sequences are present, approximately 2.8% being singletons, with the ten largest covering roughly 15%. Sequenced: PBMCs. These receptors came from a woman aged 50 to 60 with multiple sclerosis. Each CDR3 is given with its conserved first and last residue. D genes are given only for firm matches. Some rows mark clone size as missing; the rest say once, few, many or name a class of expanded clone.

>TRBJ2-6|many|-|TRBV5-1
CASSLDPGGANVLTF
TGCGCCAGCAGCTTGGACCCTGGAGGGGCCAACGTCCTGACTTTC
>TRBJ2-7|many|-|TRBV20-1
CSARDGTGGGRPSYEQYF
TGCAGTGCTAGAGACGGGACGGGCGGAGGGCGGCCCTCCTACGAGCAGTACTTC
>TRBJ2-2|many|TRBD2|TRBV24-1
CATSQTSGANTGELFF
TGTGCCACCAGTCAGACTAGCGGGGCCAACACCGGGGAGCTGTTTTTT
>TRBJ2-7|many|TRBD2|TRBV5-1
CASSLSSGRTEQYF
TGCGCCAGCAGCTTGAGTAGCGGGAGAACCGAGCAGTACTTC
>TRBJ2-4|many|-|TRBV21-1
CASSKARTGGIQYF
TGTGCCAGCAGCAAAGCGCGGACAGGAGGAATTCAGTACTTC
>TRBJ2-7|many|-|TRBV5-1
CASSLVSPGDSYEQYF
TGCGCCAGCAGCTTGGTTTCCCCAGGGGACTCCTACGAGCAGTACTTC
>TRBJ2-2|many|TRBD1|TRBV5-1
CASSLGTATGELFF
TGCGCCAGCAGCCTGGGGACAGCTACCGGGGAGCTGTTTTTT
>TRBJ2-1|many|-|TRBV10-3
CAISVRTPKAGNEQFF
TGTGCCATCAGTGTTCGGACTCCCAAAGCTGGAAATGAGCAGTTCTTC
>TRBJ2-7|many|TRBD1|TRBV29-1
CSVGEDRSYEQYF
TGCAGCGTTGGTGAGGACAGGAGCTACGAGCAGTACTTC
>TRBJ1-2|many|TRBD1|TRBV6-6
CATNPGQSRNNYGYTF
TGTGCCACAAACCCGGGACAGAGTAGGAATAACTATGGCTACACCTTC
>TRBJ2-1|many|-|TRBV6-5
CASSRGPNEQFF
TGTGCCAGCAGTCGTGGACCCAATGAGCAGTTCTTC
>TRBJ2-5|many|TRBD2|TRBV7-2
CASSLIAGGQETQYF
TGTGCCAGCAGCTTAATAGCGGGGGGGCAAGAGACCCAGTACTTC
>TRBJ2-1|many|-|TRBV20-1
CSATGHGFGEQFF
TGCAGTGCTACGGGGCACGGGTTTGGGGAGCAGTTCTTC
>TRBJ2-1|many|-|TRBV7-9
CASSLGEVYDEQFF
TGTGCCAGCAGCCTGGGGGAGGTATACGATGAGCAGTTCTTC
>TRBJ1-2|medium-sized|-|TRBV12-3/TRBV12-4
CASSYDSFNGYTF
TGTGCCAGCAGTTATGACAGTTTCAATGGCTACACCTTC
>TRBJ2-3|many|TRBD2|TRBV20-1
CSAPPLSGGASYTDTQYF
TGCAGTGCTCCACCTCTTAGCGGGGGCGCATCATACACAGATACGCAGTATTTT
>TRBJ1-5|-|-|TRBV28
CASTFGGFGVSGNQPQHF
TGTGCCAGCACGTTTGGGGGTTTTGGTGTATCGGGCAATCAGCCCCAGCATTTT
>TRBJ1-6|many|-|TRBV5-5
CASKEGPLWVNSPLHF
TGTGCCAGCAAAGAGGGCCCTTTATGGGTGAATTCACCCCTCCACTTT
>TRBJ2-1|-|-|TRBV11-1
CASSLAKTDALQFF
TGTGCCAGCAGCTTAGCGAAGACAGACGCTTTGCAGTTCTTC
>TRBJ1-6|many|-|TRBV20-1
CSARQTSSYNSPLHF
TGCAGTGCTAGACAGACTAGCTCCTATAATTCACCCCTCCACTTT
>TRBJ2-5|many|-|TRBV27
CASSLEGEIKTQYF
TGTGCCAGCAGTTTAGAAGGGGAGATCAAGACCCAGTACTTC
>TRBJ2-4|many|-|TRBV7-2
CASSVGGGTKNIQYF
TGTGCCAGCAGCGTAGGGGGCGGGACCAAAAACATTCAGTACTTC
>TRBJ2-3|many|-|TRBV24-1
CATSDPAARAPTDTQYF
TGTGCCACCAGTGACCCTGCGGCGCGAGCCCCCACAGATACGCAGTATTTT
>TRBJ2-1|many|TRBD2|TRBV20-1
CSARPRLGRTSGPLNEQFF
TGCAGTGCTAGGCCAAGGCTCGGGCGGACTAGCGGGCCATTAAATGAGCAGTTCTTC
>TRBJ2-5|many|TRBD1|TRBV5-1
CASSFPTGTDQETQYF
TGCGCCAGCAGCTTCCCTACCGGGACAGACCAAGAGACCCAGTACTTC
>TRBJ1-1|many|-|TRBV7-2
CASSLIWSTEAFF
TGTGCCAGCAGCTTAATATGGAGCACTGAAGCTTTCTTT
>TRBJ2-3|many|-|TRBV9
CASSTTQDPTDTQYF
TGTGCCAGCAGCACGACTCAAGACCCAACAGATACGCAGTATTTT
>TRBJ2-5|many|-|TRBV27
CASGSWGSETQYF
TGTGCCAGCGGGTCGTGGGGCAGCGAGACCCAGTACTTC
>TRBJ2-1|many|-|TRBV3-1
CASSQPGYEQFF
TGTGCCAGCAGCCAACCCGGATATGAGCAGTTCTTC
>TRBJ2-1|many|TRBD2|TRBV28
CASSTPSGRAMTSQYNEQFF
TGTGCCAGCAGTACCCCTAGCGGGAGGGCCATGACCAGCCAGTACAATGAGCAGTTCTTC
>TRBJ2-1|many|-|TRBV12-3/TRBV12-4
CASAVRDNEQFF
TGTGCCAGCGCCGTAAGGGACAATGAGCAGTTCTTC
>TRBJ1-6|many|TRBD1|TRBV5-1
CASSLETGGRSPLHF
TGCGCCAGCAGCTTGGAAACAGGGGGACGATCACCCCTCCACTTT
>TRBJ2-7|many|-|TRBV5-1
CASSGSGGRSYEQYF
TGCGCCAGCAGCGGGTCCGGGGGTCGCTCCTACGAGCAGTACTTC
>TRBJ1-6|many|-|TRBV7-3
CASNNGAYNSPLHF
TGTGCCAGCAATAACGGGGCCTATAATTCACCCCTCCACTTT
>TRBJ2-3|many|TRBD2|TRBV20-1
CSAPLAGATDTQYF
TGCAGTGCCCCACTAGCGGGGGCCACAGATACGCAGTATTTT
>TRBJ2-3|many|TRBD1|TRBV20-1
CSARNEKTGTGEITDTQYF
TGCAGTGCTAGGAATGAGAAGACCGGGACAGGGGAAATCACAGATACGCAGTATTTT
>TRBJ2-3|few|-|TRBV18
CASSLTLTTTGSTDTQYF
TGTGCCAGCTCACTCACACTAACGACTACAGGGAGCACAGATACGCAGTATTTT
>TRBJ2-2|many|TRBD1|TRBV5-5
CASSSGTANTGELFF
TGTGCCAGCAGCTCCGGGACAGCGAACACCGGGGAGCTGTTTTTT